These 25 T cell receptor beta chains were all obtained from the same sample, sequenced in a study of T-cell reconstitution after alpha-beta-depleted transplantation in children. Preparation of the TCRbeta library was carried out with unique molecular identifiers. TCRdb fed the PCR reads into MiXCR, producing one record per CDR3 protein. This table has about 460,000 distinct CDR3 sequences, about 10% appearing once. Sequenced here: PBMCs, sampled before TCRalphabeta/CD19-depleted stem cell transplant. These receptors originate from a child aged 2 to 10 with inherited bone marrow failure, due to receive a stem cell transplant.

The sample holds many counts of this clonotype. V and J are TRBV9 and TRBJ2-7; a possible D gene is TRBD1 (5 bases). Per germline, CDR1 SGDLS and CDR2 YYNGEE. The CDR3 consists of 14 residues. V shed 0 bases and J shed 3 bases, with 10 bases lying between them. DNA of the CDR3: TGTGCCAGCAGCGTAGGTCCGCAGGGCTACGAGCAGTACTTC. It specifies CASSVGPQGYEQYF.

On this clonotype: Just one base apart from a much larger clone, this may be a read error. As DNA, the CDR3 is TGCAGTGCCCAGGCCGGGACGATCGGCAATGAGCATTTCTTC. As protein: CSAQAGTIGNEHFF. The chain combines TRBV20-1 with TRBJ2-1; either TRBD1 or TRBD2 may supply D (5 bases each). Germline values: CDR1 DFQATT, CDR2 SNEGSKA (reference sequence). The CDR3 is 14 amino acids.

The V gene is TRBV5-1, the J gene TRBJ2-7, with TRBD2 identical over 9 bases. V lost 4 bases, J lost 3 bases, and 11 bases stayed unmatched. The CDR3 is 16 amino acids. Per germline, CDR1 SGHRS and CDR2 YFSETQ. CDR3 nucleotides: TGCGCCAGCAGCACCGGACCACTAGCGGGCCTCTACGAGCAGTACTTC. It codes for CASSTGPLAGLYEQYF.

This clonotype was observed at least ten times. This sequence joins TRBV3-1 and TRBJ2-6, with a possible D match to TRBD1 (5 bases). Deletions cut 4 bases from V and 1 base from J, with 8 bases between. This CDR3 region has 15 residues. Germline lookup yields CDR1 LGHDT and CDR2 YNNKEL (reference sequence). The CDR3 spells CASSPAGSGANVLTF. The CDR3 bases are TGTGCCAGCAGCCCCGCAGGGTCTGGGGCCAACGTCCTGACTTTC.

In its sample, this clonotype was seen many times. This sequence joins TRBV5-1 and TRBJ1-1; D not resolved. V dropped 4 bases and J dropped 2 bases, with 9 bases sitting between them. CDR1 and CDR2 from the germline V gene are SGHRS and YFSETQ. The CDR3 extends over 13 amino acids. CDR3 in DNA: TGCGCCAGCAGCGGCCGCCTAAACACTGAAGCTTTCTTT. Translated: CASSGRLNTEAFF. The full variable domain, completed using reference TRBV5-1 and TRBJ1-1, is KAGVTQTPRYLIKTRGQQVTLSCSPISGHRSVSWYQQTPGQGLQFLFEYFSETQRNKGNFPGRFSGRQFSNSRSEMNVSTLELGDSALYLCASSGRLNTEAFFGQGTRLTVV.

In its sample, this clonotype was seen many times. The chain joins TRBV4-3 to TRBJ2-7; 12 nucleotides match TRBD2. This CDR3 is built from 17 residues. V lost 1 base and J lost 5; bases outside the gene matches: 9. CDR1 and CDR2 (germline): LGHNA, YSLEER. The CDR3 sequence is CASSQVLGGLAGHEQYF. In nucleotides, the CDR3 is TGCGCCAGCAGCCAAGTATTAGGGGGACTAGCGGGCCACGAGCAGTACTTC.

This clonotype showed up many times. The rearrangement links TRBV28 to TRBJ2-5; TRBD1 might be the D (5 bases). With 8 bases removed from V and 5 bases from J, the gap between germline ends came to 21 bases. The germline V gene has CDR1 MDHEN and CDR2 SYDVKM. This CDR3 has 15 amino acids. The CDR3 bases are TGTGCCAGCCGTTCCCCCGAGTCAGGGCGGGAGACCCAGTACTTC. Its translation is CASRSPESGRETQYF.

In this sample, this clonotype turned up many times. This chain links TRBV29-1 with TRBJ2-1, with 8 bases lining up with TRBD2. This CDR3 has 14 residues. Trimming at V came to 8 bases and at J to 7 bases, leaving 13 bases not matched to a gene. Germline CDR1 and CDR2: SQVTM and ANQGSEA. CDR3 bases: TGCAGCTCAATCGGAGCGGGAGCAGGGAATGAGCAGTTCTTC. It yields the protein CSSIGAGAGNEQFF.

This clonotype was recorded at least ten times. The chain recombines TRBV21-1 with TRBJ2-2; the table's D call, TRBD1, was not checked against the DNA. TRBV21-1 corresponds to a pseudogene. This CDR3 is 14 amino acids long. The CDR3 nucleotides are TGTGCCAGCAGCACCCCCGGGGTAAACGGGGAGCTGTTTTTT. It specifies CASSTPGVNGELFF.

This clonotype was picked up many times. The chain joins TRBV20-1 to TRBJ2-7; TRBD1 aligns across 11 bases. The CDR3 covers 13 residues. J gave up 7 bases and V 5 bases, and 7 bases lay outside the gene matches. Germline V gene lookup returns CDR1 DFQATT and CDR2 SNEGSKA (reference sequence). CDR3 in DNA: TGCAGTGCTCAAGGACAGGGGGCGAAGGAGCAGTACTTC. Its protein is CSAQGQGAKEQYF.

This clonotype was seen many times. V gene TRBV20-1 combines with J gene TRBJ2-3, with 7 positions matching TRBD2. Germline V gives CDR1 DFQATT, CDR2 SNEGSKA (reference sequence). V gave up 8 bases and J gave up 2 bases; unmatched junction bases: 10. The CDR3 is 14 amino acids. In nucleotides, the CDR3 is TGCAGTCCATCTAGCGGAGTAAACACAGATACGCAGTATTTT. Amino acid sequence: CSPSSGVNTDTQYF.

This sequence joins TRBV12-3 or TRBV12-4 and TRBJ1-4; D is possibly TRBD1 (6 bases). The V end lost 1 base, the J end lost 8 bases, and 14 bases lay between the germline ends. The CDR3 extends over 15 amino acids. The CDR3 DNA is TGTGCCAGCAGTTTAGTTCAGGGGATGATGGAAAAACTGTTTTTT. This encodes CASSLVQGMMEKLFF.

The J gene is TRBJ2-3, the V gene TRBV30, with 11 bases lining up with TRBD2. V dropped 3 bases and J dropped 2; count of bases not matched to a gene: 7. CDR3 size: 16 residues. CDR1 and CDR2 (germline): GTSNPN, SVGIG (reference sequence). The DNA of the CDR3 is TGTGCCTGGAGCGGACTAGCGGGCTCACCCACAGATACGCAGTATTTT. Translated, it gives CAWSGLAGSPTDTQYF.

This clonotype was counted at least ten times. This chain uses TRBV20-1 with TRBJ2-5; 7 positions match TRBD2. The length of the CDR3 is 15 residues. V was clipped by 3 bases and J by 1 base; unmatched bases: 8. Per the germline V gene, CDR1 is DFQATT and CDR2 is SNEGSKA (reference sequence). The CDR3 loop reads CSASGLAAFQETQYF. Here the CDR3 DNA reads TGCAGTGCTAGCGGTCTAGCGGCTTTCCAAGAGACCCAGTACTTC.

In its sample, this clonotype was seen many times. The V gene is TRBV18, the J gene TRBJ1-1, with 10 bases lining up with TRBD1. CDR1 is KGHSH and CDR2 is LQKENI in the germline V gene. Trimming took 0 bases from V and 7 from J; bases not matched to a gene: 5. CDR3 length equals 15 residues. CDR3 nucleotide sequence: TGTGCCAGCTCACCACCCCAAAGGACAGGGGGTGAAGCTTTCTTT. This translates into CASSPPQRTGGEAFF.

About this clonotype itself: This may come from a read error, since a much larger clone is one base off. This sequence joins TRBV4-2 and TRBJ2-1, with 8 bases identical to TRBD2. CDR3 length: 17 residues. CDR1 and CDR2 from the germline V gene are LGHNA and YNFKEQ. The V segment lost 1 base and the J segment 4 bases; nucleotides outside the gene matches: 9. The CDR3 DNA reads as TGTGCCAGCAGCCAAGTCCCGAGCGGGAGCCATTACAATGAGCAGTTCTTC. Encoded protein: CASSQVPSGSHYNEQFF.

This clonotype was seen many times. The rearrangement joins TRBV11-2 to TRBJ2-1; D is perhaps TRBD2 (6 bases). Trimming removed 5 bases at V and 6 bases at J, with 14 bases between. The CDR3 runs to 14 residues. Looked up from germline, CDR1 is SGHAT and CDR2 is FQNNGV. The CDR3 is CASSHQPGGNEQFF. The DNA of the CDR3 is TGTGCCAGCAGCCACCAACCCGGGGGCAATGAGCAGTTCTTC. The entire variable domain, with the rest obtained from reference TRBV11-2 and TRBJ2-1, is as follows: EAGVAQSPRYKIIEKRQSVAFWCNPISGHATLYWYQQILGQGPKLLIQFQNNGVVDDSQLPKDRFSAERLKGVDSTLKIQPAKLEDSAVYLCASSHQPGGNEQFFGPGTRLTVL.

V and J are TRBV7-9 and TRBJ1-1; D unclear. The germline CDR1 and CDR2 sequences are SEHNR and FQNEAQ (reference sequence). Trimming shortened V by 0 bases and J by 8 bases, and 16 bases separated the two germline ends. This CDR3 contains 15 residues. The CDR3 protein is CASSLALPGLEEAFF. DNA for the CDR3: TGTGCCAGCAGCTTAGCCCTTCCCGGACTGGAAGAAGCTTTCTTT.

This clonotype appeared many times. The gene calls are TRBV5-1 and TRBJ2-5, with no clear D. The CDR3 totals 14 residues. Per the germline V gene, CDR1 is SGHRS and CDR2 is YFSETQ. Trimming left V 1 base short and J 1 base short, with 8 bases between. As DNA, the CDR3 is TGCGCCAGCAGCTTGTTACAGACCCAAGAGACCCAGTACTTC. This gives the protein CASSLLQTQETQYF.

This clonotype was detected ten times or more. The chain recombines TRBV19 with TRBJ1-1; D is uncertain. CDR3 length: 13 residues. V lost 3 bases and J 3 bases, leaving 8 bases between the germline ends. Germline V gives CDR1 LNHDA, CDR2 SQIVND (reference sequence). The chain's CDR3 is CASSIKRDTEAFF. Here the CDR3 DNA reads TGTGCCAGTAGTATTAAGAGGGACACTGAAGCTTTCTTT.

At least ten counts were recorded for this clonotype. V is TRBV11-2 and J is TRBJ2-5; TRBD2 is a possible D gene (5 bases). CDR3 size: 19 residues. Germline V gene lookup returns CDR1 SGHAT and CDR2 FQNNGV. Deletions cut 1 base from V and 5 bases from J, with 26 bases between. This chain's CDR3 is CASSLGLRLAGGSEETQYF. DNA of the CDR3: TGTGCCAGCAGCTTAGGGTTACGGTTGGCAGGCGGTAGCGAGGAGACCCAGTACTTC.

This clonotype was found many times. This chain connects TRBV12-3 or TRBV12-4 to TRBJ2-7, with 11 bases that match TRBD2. The J segment lost 3 bases and the V segment lost 5 bases, leaving 9 bases of the junction unmatched. The CDR3 runs 16 residues. CDR3 DNA sequence: TGTGCCAGCAGTCCACACAGACTAGCGGGGAGCTACGAGCAGTACTTC. Translated, it gives CASSPHRLAGSYEQYF.

This clonotype was detected many times. V and J are TRBV7-9 and TRBJ1-4; D perhaps matches TRBD1 (5 bases). V was pared by 5 bases and J by 4 bases, with 17 bases between. This CDR3 has 16 amino acids. Per the germline V gene, CDR1 is SEHNR and CDR2 is FQNEAQ (reference sequence). CDR3 protein: CASSPEQGPHNEKLFF. The CDR3 DNA sequence: TGTGCCAGCAGCCCCGAGCAGGGACCGCATAATGAAAAACTGTTTTTT.

This clonotype was seen a handful of times. The V gene is TRBV6-1, the J gene TRBJ2-5, with 7 bases identical to TRBD1. The CDR3 totals 16 residues. Germline V gives CDR1 MNHNS, CDR2 SASEGT. The junction had 14 bases not matched to a gene; V was cut back by 6 bases and J by 4 bases. CDR3 amino acids: CASRQNIQGLRETQYF. The CDR3 DNA follows: TGTGCCAGCAGACAGAACATACAGGGGTTAAGAGAGACCCAGTACTTC.

The sample holds many counts of this clonotype. The chain is built from TRBV12-3 or TRBV12-4 and TRBJ2-2; a possible D gene is TRBD1 (5 bases). Trimming cost V 6 bases and J 6 bases, with 14 bases left between them. The CDR3 length is 14 residues. CDR3 sequence reads: CASRPDSYPGELFF. The CDR3 DNA sequence: TGTGCCAGCAGACCCGACAGTTACCCCGGGGAGCTGTTTTTT.